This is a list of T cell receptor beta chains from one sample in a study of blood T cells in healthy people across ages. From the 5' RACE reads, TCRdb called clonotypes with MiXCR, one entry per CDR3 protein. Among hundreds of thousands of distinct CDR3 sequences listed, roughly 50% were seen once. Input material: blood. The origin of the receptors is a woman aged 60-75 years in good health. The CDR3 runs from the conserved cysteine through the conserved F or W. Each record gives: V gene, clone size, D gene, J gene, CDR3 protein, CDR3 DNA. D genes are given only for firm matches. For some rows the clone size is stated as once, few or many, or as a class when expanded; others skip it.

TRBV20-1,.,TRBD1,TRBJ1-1,CSAIDRVPPEAFF,TGCAGTGCTATTGACAGGGTTCCTCCTGAAGCTTTCTTT
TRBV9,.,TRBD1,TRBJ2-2,CASSVDGQGRTGELFF,TGTGCCAGCAGCGTAGATGGACAGGGTCGTACCGGGGAGCTGTTTTTT
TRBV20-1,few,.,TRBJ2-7,CSARGQGNYEQYF,TGCAGTGCTAGAGGGCAGGGGAACTACGAGCAGTACTTC
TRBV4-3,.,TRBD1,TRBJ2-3,CASSQLPGQGNTDTQYF,TGCGCCAGCAGCCAACTACCGGGACAGGGCAACACAGATACGCAGTATTTT
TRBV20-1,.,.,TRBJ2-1,CSARGLAIAEQFF,TGCAGTGCTAGGGGTCTAGCTATAGCTGAGCAGTTCTTC
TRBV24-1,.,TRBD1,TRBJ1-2,CATSDPWTGRHGYTF,TGTGCCACCAGTGATCCCTGGACAGGGCGACACGGCTACACCTTC
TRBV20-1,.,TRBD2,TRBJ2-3,CSARSYGRLDTQYF,TGCAGTGCTAGATCCTACGGGAGGCTAGATACGCAGTATTTT
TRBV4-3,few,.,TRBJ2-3,CASSQEVNWQVTDTQYF,TGCGCCAGCAGCCAAGAGGTGAACTGGCAGGTCACAGATACGCAGTATTTT
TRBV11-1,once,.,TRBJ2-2,CASSKELTNTGELFF,TGTGCCAGCAGCAAAGAGCTGACGAACACCGGGGAGCTGTTTTTT
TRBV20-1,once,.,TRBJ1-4,CSARDVTRGEKLFF,TGCAGTGCTAGAGATGTGACTCGGGGGGAAAAACTGTTTTTT
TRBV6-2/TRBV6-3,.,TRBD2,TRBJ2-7,CASSSRTSGRSDEQYF,TGTGCCAGCAGCTCCAGAACTAGCGGGAGGTCGGACGAGCAGTACTTC
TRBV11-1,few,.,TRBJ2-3,CASSWDPRTHADTQYF,TGTGCCAGCAGCTGGGACCCTAGAACACACGCAGATACGCAGTATTTT
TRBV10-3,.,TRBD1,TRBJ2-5,CAISAPGTDQETQYF,TGTGCCATCAGTGCTCCCGGGACAGACCAAGAGACCCAGTACTTC
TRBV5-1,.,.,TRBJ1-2,CASSFDGGSGGYTF,TGCGCCAGCAGTTTTGATGGGGGATCGGGTGGCTACACCTTC
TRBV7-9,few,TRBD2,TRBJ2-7,CASIPTSGSYEQYF,TGTGCCAGCATCCCGACTAGCGGGAGCTACGAGCAGTACTTC
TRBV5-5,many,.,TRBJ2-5,CASSAGLRETQYF,TGTGCCAGCAGCGCGGGGCTTAGGGAGACCCAGTACTTC
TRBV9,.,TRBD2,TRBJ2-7,CASSTLAGSGYEQYF,TGTGCCAGCAGCACCTTAGCGGGAAGCGGGTACGAGCAGTACTTC
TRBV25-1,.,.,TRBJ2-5,CASSEFVRYNEQYF,TGTGCCAGCAGTGAATTCGTCAGATACAATGAGCAGTACTTC
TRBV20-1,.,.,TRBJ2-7,CSARDGTRASYEQYF,TGCAGTGCTAGAGATGGCACTAGAGCGAGTTACGAGCAGTACTTC
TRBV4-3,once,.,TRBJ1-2,CASSYGYTF,TGCGCTTCTTCCTACGGCTACACCTTC
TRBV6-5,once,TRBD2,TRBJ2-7,CASNYRGLAGVEQYF,TGTGCCAGCAATTACAGGGGACTAGCGGGAGTCGAGCAGTACTTC
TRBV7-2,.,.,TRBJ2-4,CASSLRTVLGSKNIQYF,TGTGCCAGCAGCTTACGAACTGTGCTGGGGTCAAAAAACATTCAGTACTTC
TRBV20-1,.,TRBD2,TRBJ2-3,CSARPPGRGTDTQYF,TGCAGTGCTAGACCTCCGGGGAGGGGCACAGATACGCAGTATTTT
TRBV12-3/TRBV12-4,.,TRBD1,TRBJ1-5,CASSHDRGESPQHF,TGTGCCAGCAGCCATGACAGGGGAGAATCGCCCCAGCATTTT
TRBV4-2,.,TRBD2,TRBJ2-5,CASSLRGLAREGTQYF,TGTGCCAGCAGCCTGAGGGGACTAGCCCGAGAAGGGACCCAGTACTTC
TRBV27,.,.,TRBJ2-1,CASSLIPRSSYNEQFF,TGTGCCAGCAGTTTAATACCTCGTAGCTCCTACAATGAGCAGTTCTTC
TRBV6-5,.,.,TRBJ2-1,CASSYSISDHEQFF,TGTGCCAGCAGTTACTCGATTAGCGACCATGAGCAGTTCTTC
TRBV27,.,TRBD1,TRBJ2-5,CASSVGQGRETQYF,TGTGCCAGCAGTGTAGGACAGGGGAGAGAGACCCAGTACTTC
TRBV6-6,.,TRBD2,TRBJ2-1,CASSYSGSTYNEQFF,TGTGCCAGCAGTTACAGCGGGAGCACCTACAATGAGCAGTTCTTC
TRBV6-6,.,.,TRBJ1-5,CASSYEYDQPQHF,TGTGCCAGCAGTTACGAATATGATCAGCCCCAGCATTTT
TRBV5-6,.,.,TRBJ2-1,CASSLYTGIHWSHNEQFF,TGTGCCAGCAGCTTGTATACGGGAATACACTGGTCCCACAATGAGCAGTTCTTC
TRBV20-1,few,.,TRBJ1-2,CSASLSDTTVANYGYTF,TGCAGTGCTAGCCTATCGGACACAACGGTGGCTAACTATGGCTACACCTTC
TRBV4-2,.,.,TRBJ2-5,CASSQDLWLDNGETQYF,TGTGCCAGCAGCCAAGATCTATGGCTAGATAACGGGGAGACCCAGTACTTC
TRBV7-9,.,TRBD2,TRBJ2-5,CASSQASGSGETQYF,TGTGCCAGCAGCCAGGCTAGCGGGAGTGGAGAGACCCAGTACTTC
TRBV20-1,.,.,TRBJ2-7,CSAERANSYEQYF,TGCAGTGCCGAACGAGCGAATTCCTACGAGCAGTACTTC
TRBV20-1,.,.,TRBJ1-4,CSPKRAASEKLFF,TGCAGTCCCAAACGGGCCGCGAGCGAAAAACTGTTTTTT
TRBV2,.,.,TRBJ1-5,CASSDNGNQPQHF,TGTGCCAGCAGTGACAACGGGAATCAGCCCCAGCATTTT
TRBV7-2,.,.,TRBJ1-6,CASSGGGHSPLHF,TGTGCCAGCAGCGGGGGTGGGCATTCACCCCTCCACTTT
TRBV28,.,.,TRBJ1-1,CASSFRTRQNTEAFF,TGTGCCAGCAGTTTCCGGACAAGACAGAACACTGAAGCTTTCTTT
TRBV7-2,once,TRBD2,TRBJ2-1,CASSPQTNGRYNEQFF,TGTGCCAGCAGCCCCCAAACTAACGGGAGGTACAATGAGCAGTTCTTC
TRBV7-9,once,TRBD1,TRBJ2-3,CASSLGDGTGRTDTQYF,TGTGCCAGCAGCTTAGGCGACGGGACAGGGCGCACAGATACGCAGTATTTT
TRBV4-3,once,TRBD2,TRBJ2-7,CASSQVLAGTNEQYF,TGCGCCAGCAGCCAAGTGCTAGCGGGGACCAATGAGCAGTACTTC
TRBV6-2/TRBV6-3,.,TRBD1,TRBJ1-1,CASKRDSLNTEAFF,TGTGCCAGTAAGCGGGACAGCCTGAACACTGAAGCTTTCTTT
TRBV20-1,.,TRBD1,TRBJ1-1,CSVRGHRGDTEAFF,TGCAGTGTTAGAGGTCACAGGGGAGACACTGAAGCTTTCTTT
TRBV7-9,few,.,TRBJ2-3,CASSLWGSDTQYF,TGTGCCAGCAGCTTATGGGGTTCAGATACGCAGTATTTT
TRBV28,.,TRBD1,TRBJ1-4,CASSFMGQGEEKLFF,TGTGCCAGCAGTTTCATGGGACAGGGTGAGGAAAAACTGTTTTTT
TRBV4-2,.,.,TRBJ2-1,CASSQGGGGPKNEQFF,TGTGCCAGCAGCCAAGGGGGTGGGGGGCCCAAAAATGAGCAGTTCTTC
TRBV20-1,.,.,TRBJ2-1,CSAAPLIVRSYNEQFF,TGCAGTGCTGCCCCCCTGATCGTCCGGTCCTACAATGAGCAGTTCTTC
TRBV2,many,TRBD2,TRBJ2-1,CASSVSREGRGEQFF,TGTGCCAGCAGTGTTTCGAGGGAGGGCCGGGGTGAGCAGTTCTTC
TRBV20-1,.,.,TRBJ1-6,CSTTPTMGRRDSPLHF,TGCAGTACTACCCCCACGATGGGCAGGAGGGATTCACCCCTCCACTTT
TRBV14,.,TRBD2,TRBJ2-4,CASSRTGLAEYKDIQYF,TGTGCCAGCAGTCGAACAGGACTAGCGGAATACAAAGACATTCAGTACTTC
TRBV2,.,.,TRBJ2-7,CASRSGSHEQYF,TGTGCCAGCAGGAGCGGGTCCCACGAGCAGTACTTC
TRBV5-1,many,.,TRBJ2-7,CASSFGRDEQYF,TGCGCCAGCAGCTTCGGCCGCGACGAGCAGTACTTC
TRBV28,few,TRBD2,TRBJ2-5,CASSWTSGWDGTQYF,TGTGCCAGCAGTTGGACTAGCGGGTGGGACGGGACCCAGTACTTC
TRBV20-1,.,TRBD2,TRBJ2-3,CSARDVAGGIDTQYF,TGCAGTGCTAGAGATGTGGCGGGAGGGATAGATACGCAGTATTTT
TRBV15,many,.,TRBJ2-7,CATSRDPSYEQYF,TGTGCCACCAGCAGAGATCCTTCCTACGAGCAGTACTTC
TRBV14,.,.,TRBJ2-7,CASSQDSEMNYEQYF,TGTGCCAGCAGCCAAGATTCGGAGATGAACTACGAGCAGTACTTC